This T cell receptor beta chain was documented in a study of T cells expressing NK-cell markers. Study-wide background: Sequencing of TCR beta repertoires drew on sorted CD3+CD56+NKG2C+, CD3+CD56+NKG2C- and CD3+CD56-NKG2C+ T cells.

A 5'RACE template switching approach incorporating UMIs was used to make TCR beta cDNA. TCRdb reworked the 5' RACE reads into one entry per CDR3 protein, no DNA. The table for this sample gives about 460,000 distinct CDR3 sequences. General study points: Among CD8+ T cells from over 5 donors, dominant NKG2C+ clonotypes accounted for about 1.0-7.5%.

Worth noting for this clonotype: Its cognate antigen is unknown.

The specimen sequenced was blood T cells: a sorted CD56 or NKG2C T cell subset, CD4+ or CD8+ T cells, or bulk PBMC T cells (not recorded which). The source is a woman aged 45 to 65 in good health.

The CDR3 loop reads CASSTGQGAYNEQFF. The chain links TRBV5-1 to TRBJ2-1; TCRdb's D call of TRBD1 is untestable without DNA. The CDR3 contains 15 residues. CDR1 and CDR2 (germline): SGHRS, YFSETQ.